The rows below give T cell receptor beta chains drawn from one sample of a study of cytomegalovirus exposure and HLA in healthy donors. Profiled with immunoSEQ multiplex PCR; TCRdb holds only in-frame clones, not every one. The repertoire consists of hundreds of thousands of clones, with approximately 90% occurring once and the leading ten covering approximately 2%. Input material: PBMCs. These receptors were collected from a woman between 18 and 29 years old in good health and CMV-seronegative. Each CDR3 is given with its conserved first and last residue. D genes are given only for firm matches. Clone size is not always given. Where it is, it says once, few, many or a class for expanded clones.

d_call clone_size j_call v_call cdr3_length cdr3_nt cdr3_aa
. . TRBJ1-6 TRBV19 15 TGTGCCAGTACCCCGGGGTTCTCCTATAATTCACCCCTCCACTTT CASTPGFSYNSPLHF
. . TRBJ2-2 TRBV4-1 14 TGCGCCAGCAGACGACAGCGGAACACCGGGGAGCTGTTTTTT CASRRQRNTGELFF
. once TRBJ2-7 TRBV11-3 13 TGTGCCAGCAGCCGTACAGGGACCTACGAGCAGTACTTC CASSRTGTYEQYF
. . TRBJ1-6 TRBV25-1 15 TGTGCCAGCAGTGATCGAGGCAGCTTTAATTCACCCCTCCACTTT CASSDRGSFNSPLHF
. . TRBJ1-5 TRBV4-2 15 TGTGCCAGCAGCCAAGAAGTCAGGGAGGATCAGCCCCAGCATTTT CASSQEVREDQPQHF
TRBD2 . TRBJ2-1 TRBV9 17 TGTGCCAGCAGCCACCGGACTAGCGGGGGGGCCGTGGATGAGCAGTTCTTC CASSHRTSGGAVDEQFF
. . TRBJ2-5 TRBV5-4 15 TGTGCCAGCAGCACCGACAGGGGAGGGTTGGAGACCCAGTACTTC CASSTDRGGLETQYF
. . TRBJ1-5 TRBV6-5 13 TGTGCCAGCAGTAACGGGGGGAATCAGCCCCAGCATTTT CASSNGGNQPQHF
. . TRBJ2-5 TRBV5-4 15 TGTGCCAGCAGCTCATATCTCGCGGGCCAAGAGACCCAGTACTTC CASSSYLAGQETQYF
TRBD1 . TRBJ2-2 TRBV19 15 TGTGCCAGTAGTATAGTACAGGGGGTCGCCGGGGAGCTGTTTTTT CASSIVQGVAGELFF
. . TRBJ2-4 TRBV11-1 13 TGTGCCAGCAGCTTAGACCGGGGTGACATTCAGTACTTC CASSLDRGDIQYF
TRBD1 . TRBJ1-5 TRBV7-8 15 TGTGCCAGCAGCTTAGCGTCGCAGGGGGAAACGCCCCAGCATTTT CASSLASQGETPQHF
. . TRBJ1-2 TRBV5-8 13 TGTGCCAGCACTATTCGGGTGGGGCAGGGCTACACCTTC CASTIRVGQGYTF
TRBD1 . TRBJ1-6 TRBV5-6 17 TGTGCCAGCAGCTTAGGGGGGACAGCATTTCCTAATTCACCCCTCCACTTT CASSLGGTAFPNSPLHF
. . TRBJ1-1 TRBV5-1 13 TGCGCCAGCAACTTCCAGGGTAACACTGAAGCTTTCTTT CASNFQGNTEAFF
TRBD1 . TRBJ1-3 TRBV2 14 TGTGCCAGCAGGGACAGGACCTCTGGAAACACCATATATTTT CASRDRTSGNTIYF
TRBD2 . TRBJ2-5 TRBV6-1 16 TGTGCCAGCAGTGAGGGAGCGGGGGTTTTCTGGGAGACCCAGTACTTC CASSEGAGVFWETQYF
TRBD1 . TRBJ2-5 TRBV7-9 14 TGTGCCAGCAGCTACCCGACAGGGAAAGAGACCCAGTACTTC CASSYPTGKETQYF
TRBD1 . TRBJ1-3 TRBV10-3 13 TGTGCCTCGACAGGGGAAGGCGGAAACACCATATATTTT CASTGEGGNTIYF
TRBD1 . TRBJ1-1 TRBV7-2 15 TGTGCCAGCAGCTTAGGAGGGACAGGGGGGACTGAAGCTTTCTTT CASSLGGTGGTEAFF
. . TRBJ1-4 TRBV5-1 14 TGCGCCAGCAGCCTGTTGGGGGCAGCCGAAAAACTGTTTTTT CASSLLGAAEKLFF
. . TRBJ1-1 TRBV9 14 TGTGCCAGCAGCGTGGGCGACATGAACACTGAAGCTTTCTTT CASSVGDMNTEAFF
. . TRBJ1-2 TRBV15 14 TGTGCCACCAGCAGCCATAGCTTCTTGGAGGGCTACACCTTC CATSSHSFLEGYTF
. . TRBJ2-7 TRBV7-8 13 TGTGCCAGCAGTTATACAGGGTGGTACGAGCAGTACTTC CASSYTGWYEQYF
. . TRBJ1-1 TRBV7-2 14 TGTGCCAGCAGCTTAGTTAGGGGGAACACTGAAGCTTTCTTT CASSLVRGNTEAFF
TRBD1 . TRBJ2-7 TRBV2 18 TGTGCCAGCAGGGACTCTCACTCGTGGACAGGGTTAGGCTACGAGCAGTACTTC CASRDSHSWTGLGYEQYF
TRBD1 . TRBJ1-1 TRBV19 13 TGTGCCAGTATCTTCAGGGGGGCGACTGAAGCTTTCTTT CASIFRGATEAFF
. once TRBJ1-2 TRBV6-5 12 TGTGCCAGCAGTTACTCCGGCTATGGCTACACCTTC CASSYSGYGYTF
. . TRBJ2-2 TRBV5-1 15 TGCGCCAGCAGCTTGGACAGTGCGGGGACCGGGGAGCTGTTTTTT CASSLDSAGTGELFF
TRBD1 . TRBJ1-6 TRBV7-9 15 TGTGCCAGCAGCTTAGGGGACAGGGAGAATTCACCCCTCCACTTT CASSLGDRENSPLHF
. . TRBJ2-5 TRBV15 15 TGTGCCACCAGCACACCACGGGACACACAAGAGACCCAGTACTTC CATSTPRDTQETQYF
TRBD2 . TRBJ2-1 TRBV18 17 TGTGCCAGCTCACGCGACCGTCCTAGCGGGGGCTTCGATGAGCAGTTCTTC CASSRDRPSGGFDEQFF
. . TRBJ2-3 TRBV10-3 12 TGTGCCATCGCCCTAACGAGGGATACGCAGTATTTT CAIALTRDTQYF
. . TRBJ2-3 TRBV5-8 14 TGTGCCAGCAGCGATGTAGTGAGTACAGATACGCAGTATTTT CASSDVVSTDTQYF
. . TRBJ2-7 TRBV5-1 13 TGCGCCAGCGGGAGAGGCAGTTCCTACGAGCAGTACTTC CASGRGSSYEQYF
TRBD1 . TRBJ1-5 TRBV27 16 TGTGCCAGCAGCTCCGGGACAGGGTATAGCAATCAGCCCCAGCATTTT CASSSGTGYSNQPQHF
TRBD2 . TRBJ2-7 TRBV7-9 17 TGTGCCAGCGGCCCCTCTTCGACTAGCGGGGGGGTCTACGAGCAGTACTTC CASGPSSTSGGVYEQYF
TRBD2 . TRBJ2-3 TRBV7-6 19 TGTGCCAGCAGCTCCCGTTTAGCGGGACTGATTTCTAGCACAGATACGCAGTATTTT CASSSRLAGLISSTDTQYF
. . TRBJ2-1 TRBV19 13 TGTGCCAGCCTCCCAAGAGGTACCGATGAGCAGTTCTTC CASLPRGTDEQFF
TRBD2 . TRBJ2-7 TRBV7-6 18 TGTGCCAGCAGCGCTCCCGGGACTAGCGGGGGGGCGGGGAACGAGCAGTACTTC CASSAPGTSGGAGNEQYF
. . TRBJ1-5 TRBV4-1 14 TGCGCCAGCAGCCGGGCTACGTGGGATCAGCCCCAGCATTTT CASSRATWDQPQHF
. . TRBJ1-2 TRBV6-6 13 TGTGCCAGCAGTTACACGGGGCGGGGTGGCTACACCTTC CASSYTGRGGYTF
TRBD2 . TRBJ2-3 TRBV7-9 15 TGTGCCAGCAGTGGCGGGGGGGCTGTTATTGATACGCAGTATTTT CASSGGGAVIDTQYF
. . TRBJ2-1 TRBV4-2 13 TGTGCCAGCAGCCCGGGACTCACAGGTGAGCAGTTCTTC CASSPGLTGEQFF
TRBD1 once TRBJ1-5 TRBV5-1 15 TGCGCCAGCAGCTTGACAGGGGAGCCGAATCAGCCCCAGCATTTT CASSLTGEPNQPQHF
. . TRBJ1-1 TRBV5-6 16 TGTGCCAGCAGCTCCTCATTTATACGAGGGAACACTGAAGCTTTCTTT CASSSSFIRGNTEAFF
. . TRBJ1-5 TRBV2 15 TGTGCCAGCGAGGACCCCCGACAGATTAATCAGCCCCAGCATTTT CASEDPRQINQPQHF
. . TRBJ1-4 TRBV11-2 13 TGTGCCAGCAGCTTCTCCTCTAATGAAAAACTGTTTTTT CASSFSSNEKLFF
. . TRBJ1-1 TRBV2 11 TGTGCCGCGGGTAGGCAGGCTGAAGCTTTCTTT CAAGRQAEAFF
. . TRBJ1-4 TRBV5-8 17 TGTGCCAGCAGCTTGGCCGGACAGCTAAACTTTAATGAAAAACTGTTTTTT CASSLAGQLNFNEKLFF
. . TRBJ2-7 TRBV6-5 12 TGTGCCAGCACCCAGGGGGGTTACGAGCAGTACTTC CASTQGGYEQYF
. . TRBJ1-2 TRBV29-1 11 TGCAGCGTTTCAGGGGAGAATGGCTACACCTTC CSVSGENGYTF
. once TRBJ1-1 TRBV11-3 14 TGTGCCAGCAGCGGAGGGCCCCCGAACACTGAAGCTTTCTTT CASSGGPPNTEAFF
TRBD1 . TRBJ1-5 TRBV18 15 TGTGCCAGCTCACCACCGACAGGGCCCGATCAGCCCCAGCATTTT CASSPPTGPDQPQHF
. . TRBJ2-1 TRBV5-1 13 TGCGCCAGCAGCCCCGGGACCTACAATGAGCAGTTCTTC CASSPGTYNEQFF
TRBD1 . TRBJ2-7 TRBV7-3 14 TGTGCCAGCAGCTCCAGGACAGGGTCGGACGAGCAGTACTTC CASSSRTGSDEQYF
. . TRBJ2-7 TRBV5-4 13 TGTGCCAGCAGCATTGGACAGAACTACGAGCAGTACTTC CASSIGQNYEQYF
. . TRBJ1-1 TRBV4-1 13 TGCGCCAGCAGCCAAGGGGGGGTGACTGAAGCTTTCTTT CASSQGGVTEAFF
. . TRBJ2-2 TRBV7-3 14 TGTGCCAGCAGTTTAGGACTTAACACCGGGGAGCTGTTTTTT CASSLGLNTGELFF
TRBD1 once TRBJ2-7 TRBV7-8 19 TGTGCCAGCAGCCCCCTCCGGGACAGGGAATTTTCCGGGGCCTACGAGCAGTACTTC CASSPLRDREFSGAYEQYF